Below, one TCR beta chain is given with its context. This sample is part of a study of shared clonotypes between healthy human individuals. About 83 million PBMCs served as the genomic DNA source for unsorted samples. V shed 2 bases and J shed 8 bases, with 12 bases lying between them. This CDR3 has 13 amino acids. Germline CDR1 and CDR2: SNHLY and FYNNEI. Profiled with immunoSEQ multiplex PCR; TCRdb holds only in-frame clones, not every one. Of hundreds of thousands of clones listed, about 80% were seen once; the top ten hold more than 10%. The sequence derives from a woman aged 40 to 49 in good health. Some clones in this sample may be carry-over from other donors' samples. V usage is TRBV2 and J usage is TRBJ1-2; D gene ambiguous. The source material was PBMCs. CDR3 nucleotides: TGTGCCAGCAGTGAAAGGGCAGACCGCGGCTACACCTTC. Translation gives CASSERADRGYTF.